This entry lists 2 T cell receptor beta chains sequenced from one sample in a study of cytomegalovirus exposure and HLA in healthy donors. The PCR employed 60 Vbeta primers together with 13 Jbeta primers. This table comes from immunoSEQ multiplex PCR, and its TCRdb copy is limited to in-frame clones, with some not included. This table holds about 130,000 clones, less than 85% found once. Sequenced material: PBMCs. The receptor set was obtained from a man aged 35 to 55 in good health and CMV-seronegative.

This chain joins TRBV6-5 and TRBJ1-5; 9 nucleotides agree with TRBD1. CDR1 is MNHEY, CDR2 SVGAGI, per germline. V dropped 2 bases and J dropped 3; count of bases not matched to a gene: 2. The CDR3 loop spans 15 amino acids. CDR3 nucleotide sequence: TGTGCCAGCAGTTACCGGACAGGGGTCAATCAGCCCCAGCATTTT. It yields the protein CASSYRTGVNQPQHF.

The J gene is TRBJ2-5, the V gene TRBV5-1; D remains unclear. Germline assignment: CDR1 SGHRS and CDR2 YFSETQ. V dropped 0 bases and J dropped 1 base, with 10 bases sitting between them. CDR3 length: 15 amino acids. The CDR3 is CASSLVGYSQETQYF. Written as DNA, the CDR3 is TGCGCCAGCAGCTTGGTGGGCTACTCCCAAGAGACCCAGTACTTC.